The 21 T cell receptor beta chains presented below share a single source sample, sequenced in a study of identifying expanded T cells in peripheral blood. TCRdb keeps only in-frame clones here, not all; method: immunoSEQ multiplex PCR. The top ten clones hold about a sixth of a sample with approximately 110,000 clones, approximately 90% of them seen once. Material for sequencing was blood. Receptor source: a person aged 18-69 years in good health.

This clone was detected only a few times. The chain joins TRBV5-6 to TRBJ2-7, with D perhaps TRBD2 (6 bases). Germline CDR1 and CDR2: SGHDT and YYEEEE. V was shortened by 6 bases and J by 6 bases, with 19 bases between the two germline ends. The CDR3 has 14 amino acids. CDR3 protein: CASTQGGAMSEQYF. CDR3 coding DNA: TGTGCCAGCACCCAAGGCGGGGCGATGAGCGAGCAGTACTTC. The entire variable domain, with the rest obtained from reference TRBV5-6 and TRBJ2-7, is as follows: DAGVTQSPTHLIKTRGQQVTLRCSPKSGHDTVSWYQQALGQGPQFIFQYYEEEERQRGNFPDRFSGHQFPNYSSELNVNALLLGDSALYLCASTQGGAMSEQYFGPGTRLTVT.

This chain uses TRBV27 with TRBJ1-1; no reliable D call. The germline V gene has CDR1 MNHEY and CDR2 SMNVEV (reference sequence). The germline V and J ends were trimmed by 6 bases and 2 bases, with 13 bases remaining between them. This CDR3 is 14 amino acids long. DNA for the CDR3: TGTGCCAGCAGATCAGGCCGCCCTAACACTGAAGCTTTCTTT. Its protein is CASRSGRPNTEAFF.

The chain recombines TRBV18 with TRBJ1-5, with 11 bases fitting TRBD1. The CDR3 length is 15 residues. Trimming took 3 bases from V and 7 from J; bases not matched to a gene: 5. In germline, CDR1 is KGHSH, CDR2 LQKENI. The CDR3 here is CASSPLDRGLQPQHF. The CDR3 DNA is TGTGCCAGCTCACCCTTGGACAGGGGGCTGCAGCCCCAGCATTTT.

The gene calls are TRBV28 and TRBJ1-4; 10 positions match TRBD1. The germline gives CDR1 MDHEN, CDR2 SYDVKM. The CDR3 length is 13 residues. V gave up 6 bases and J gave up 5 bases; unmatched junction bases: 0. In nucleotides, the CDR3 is TGTGCCAGCAGGGGACAGGGGAATGAAAAACTGTTTTTT. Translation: CASRGQGNEKLFF.

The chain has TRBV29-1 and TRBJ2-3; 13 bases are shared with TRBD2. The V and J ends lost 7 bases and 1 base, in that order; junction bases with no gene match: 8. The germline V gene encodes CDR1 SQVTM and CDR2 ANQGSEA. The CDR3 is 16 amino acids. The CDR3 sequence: CSAGGGLAGRTDTQYF. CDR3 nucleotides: TGCAGCGCCGGGGGGGGACTAGCGGGGCGCACAGATACGCAGTATTTT.

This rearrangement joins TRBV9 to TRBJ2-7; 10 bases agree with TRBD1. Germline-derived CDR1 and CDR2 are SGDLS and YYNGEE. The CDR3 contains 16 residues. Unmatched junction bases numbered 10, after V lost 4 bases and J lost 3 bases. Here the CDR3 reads CASSSAAGTGVYEQYF. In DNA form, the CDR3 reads TGTGCCAGCAGCTCCGCCGCCGGGACAGGGGTCTACGAGCAGTACTTC.

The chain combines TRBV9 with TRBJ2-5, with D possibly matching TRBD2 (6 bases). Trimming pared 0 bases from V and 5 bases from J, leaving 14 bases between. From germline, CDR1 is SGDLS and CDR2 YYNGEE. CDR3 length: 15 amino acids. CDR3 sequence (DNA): TGTGCCAGCAGCGTAGATGGGGGAGGTGGGGAGACCCAGTACTTC. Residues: CASSVDGGGGETQYF.

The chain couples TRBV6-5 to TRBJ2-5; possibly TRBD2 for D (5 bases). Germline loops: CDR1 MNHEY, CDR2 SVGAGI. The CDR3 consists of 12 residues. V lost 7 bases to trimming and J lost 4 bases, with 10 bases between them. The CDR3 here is CASTGSGETQYF. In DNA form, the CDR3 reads TGTGCCAGCACGGGGTCGGGAGAGACCCAGTACTTC.

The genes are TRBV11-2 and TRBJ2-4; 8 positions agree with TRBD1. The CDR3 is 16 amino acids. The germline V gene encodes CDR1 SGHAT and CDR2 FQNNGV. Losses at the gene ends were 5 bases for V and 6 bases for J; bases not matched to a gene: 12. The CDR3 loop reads CASSPTGALSRNIQYF. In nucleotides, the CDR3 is TGTGCCAGCAGCCCGACAGGGGCATTATCTCGAAACATTCAGTACTTC.

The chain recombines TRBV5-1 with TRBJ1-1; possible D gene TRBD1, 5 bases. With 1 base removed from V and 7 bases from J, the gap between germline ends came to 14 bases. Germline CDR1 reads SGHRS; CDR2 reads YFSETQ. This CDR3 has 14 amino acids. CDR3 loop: CASSLQGEGYEAFF. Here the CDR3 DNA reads TGCGCCAGCAGCTTGCAAGGGGAGGGATATGAAGCTTTCTTT.

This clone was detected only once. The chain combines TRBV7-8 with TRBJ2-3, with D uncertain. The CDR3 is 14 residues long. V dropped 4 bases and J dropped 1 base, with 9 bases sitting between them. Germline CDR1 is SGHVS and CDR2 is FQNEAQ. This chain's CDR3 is CASSYAIGTDTQYF. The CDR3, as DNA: TGTGCCAGCAGCTACGCTATCGGCACAGATACGCAGTATTTT.

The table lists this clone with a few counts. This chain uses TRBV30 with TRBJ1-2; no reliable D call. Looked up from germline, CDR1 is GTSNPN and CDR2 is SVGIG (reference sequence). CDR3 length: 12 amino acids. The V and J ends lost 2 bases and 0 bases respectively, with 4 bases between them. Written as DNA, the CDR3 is TGTGCCTGGAGTCCCCCTAACTATGGCTACACCTTC. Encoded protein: CAWSPPNYGYTF.

In DNA form, the CDR3 reads TGCGCCAGCACCACCTCCGGGGCCTACGAGCAGTACTTC. It encodes CASTTSGAYEQYF. V usage is TRBV5-1 and J usage is TRBJ2-7, with D perhaps matching TRBD2 (5 bases). The CDR3 is 13 amino acids. CDR1 SGHRS and CDR2 YFSETQ come from the germline V gene. V was pared by 6 bases and J by 2 bases, with 12 bases between.

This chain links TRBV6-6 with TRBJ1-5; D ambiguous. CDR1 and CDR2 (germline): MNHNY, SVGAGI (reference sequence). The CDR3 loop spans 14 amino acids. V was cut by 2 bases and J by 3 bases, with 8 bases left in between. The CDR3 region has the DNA TGTGCCAGCAGTTACGGGCAGGACAATCAGCCCCAGCATTTT. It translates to CASSYGQDNQPQHF.

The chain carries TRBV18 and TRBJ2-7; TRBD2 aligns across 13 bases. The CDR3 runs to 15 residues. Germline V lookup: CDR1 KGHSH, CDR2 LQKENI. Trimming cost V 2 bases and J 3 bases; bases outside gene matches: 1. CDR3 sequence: CASSPGLAGDYEQYF. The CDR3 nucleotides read TGTGCCAGCTCACCAGGACTAGCGGGGGACTACGAGCAGTACTTC. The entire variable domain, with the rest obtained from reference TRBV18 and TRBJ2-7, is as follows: NAGVMQNPRHLVRRRGQEARLRCSPMKGHSHVYWYRQLPEEGLKFMVYLQKENIIDESGMPKERFSAEFPKEGPSILRIQQVVRGDSAAYFCASSPGLAGDYEQYFGPGTRLTVT.

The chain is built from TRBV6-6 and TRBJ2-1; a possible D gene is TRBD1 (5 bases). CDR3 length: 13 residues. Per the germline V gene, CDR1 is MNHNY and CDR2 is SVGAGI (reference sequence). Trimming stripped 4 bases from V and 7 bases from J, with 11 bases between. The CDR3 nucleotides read TGTGCCAGCAGTTTGAATAGGGGAAATGAGCAGTTCTTC. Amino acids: CASSLNRGNEQFF.

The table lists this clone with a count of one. The CDR3 is CASSSRLRANSYNEQFF. In DNA, the CDR3 is TGTGCCAGCAGTTCGCGACTCAGGGCGAACTCCTACAATGAGCAGTTCTTC. The rearrangement joins TRBV27 to TRBJ2-1, with a tentative D call TRBD1 (5 bases). The CDR3 contains 17 residues. The germline CDR1 and CDR2 sequences are MNHEY and SMNVEV (reference sequence). Trimming removed 4 bases at V and 0 bases at J, with 16 bases between.

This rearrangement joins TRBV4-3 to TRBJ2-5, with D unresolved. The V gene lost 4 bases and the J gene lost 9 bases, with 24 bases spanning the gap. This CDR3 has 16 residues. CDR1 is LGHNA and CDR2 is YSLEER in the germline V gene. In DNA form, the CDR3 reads TGCGCCAGCAGCCCTTCGTTAGACTGGTCCGGTTGGGCCCAGTACTTC. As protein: CASSPSLDWSGWAQYF.

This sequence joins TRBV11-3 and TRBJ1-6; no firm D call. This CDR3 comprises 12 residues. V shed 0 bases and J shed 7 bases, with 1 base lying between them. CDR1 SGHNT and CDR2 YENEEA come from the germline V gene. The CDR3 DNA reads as TGTGCCAGCAGCTTAGACAATTCACCCCTCCACTTT. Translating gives CASSLDNSPLHF.

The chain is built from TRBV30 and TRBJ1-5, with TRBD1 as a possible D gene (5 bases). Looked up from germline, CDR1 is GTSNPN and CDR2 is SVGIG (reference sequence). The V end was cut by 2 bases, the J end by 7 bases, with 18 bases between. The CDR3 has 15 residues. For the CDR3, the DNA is TGTGCCTGGAGTCAAGACAGCATAGTGTTGCAGCCCCAGCATTTT. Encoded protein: CAWSQDSIVLQPQHF. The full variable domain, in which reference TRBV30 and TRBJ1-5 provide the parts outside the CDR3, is SQTIHQWPATLVQPVGSPLSLECTVEGTSNPNLYWYRQAAGRGLQLLFYSVGIGQISSEVPQNLSASRPQDRQFILSSKKLLLSDSGFYLCAWSQDSIVLQPQHFGDGTRLSIL.

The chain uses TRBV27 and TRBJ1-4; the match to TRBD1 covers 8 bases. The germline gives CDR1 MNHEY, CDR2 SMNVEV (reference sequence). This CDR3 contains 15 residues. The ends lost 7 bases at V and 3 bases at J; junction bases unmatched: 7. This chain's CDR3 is CASKGRGRANEKLFF. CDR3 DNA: TGTGCCAGCAAGGGCAGGGGGCGAGCTAATGAAAAACTGTTTTTT.